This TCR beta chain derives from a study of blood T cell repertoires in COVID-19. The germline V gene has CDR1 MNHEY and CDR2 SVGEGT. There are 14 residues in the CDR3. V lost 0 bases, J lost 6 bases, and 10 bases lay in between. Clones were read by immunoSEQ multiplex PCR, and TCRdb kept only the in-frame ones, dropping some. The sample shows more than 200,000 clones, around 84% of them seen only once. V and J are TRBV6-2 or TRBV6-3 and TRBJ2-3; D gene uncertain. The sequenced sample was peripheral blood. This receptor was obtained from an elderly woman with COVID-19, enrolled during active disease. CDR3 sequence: CASSYSTREDTQYF. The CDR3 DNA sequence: TGTGCCAGCAGTTACTCGACAAGAGAGGATACGCAGTATTTT.